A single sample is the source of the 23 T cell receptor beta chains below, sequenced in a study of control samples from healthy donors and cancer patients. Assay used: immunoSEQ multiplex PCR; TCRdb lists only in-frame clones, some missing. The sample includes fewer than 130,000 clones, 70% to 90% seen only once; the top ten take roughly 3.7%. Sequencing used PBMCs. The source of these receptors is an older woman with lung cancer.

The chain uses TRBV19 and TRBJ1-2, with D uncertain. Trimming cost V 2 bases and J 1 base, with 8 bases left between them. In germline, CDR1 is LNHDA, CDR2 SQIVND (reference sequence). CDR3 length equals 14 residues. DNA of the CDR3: TGTGCCAGTAGTATACGGCGGATTAACTATGGCTACACCTTC. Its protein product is CASSIRRINYGYTF.

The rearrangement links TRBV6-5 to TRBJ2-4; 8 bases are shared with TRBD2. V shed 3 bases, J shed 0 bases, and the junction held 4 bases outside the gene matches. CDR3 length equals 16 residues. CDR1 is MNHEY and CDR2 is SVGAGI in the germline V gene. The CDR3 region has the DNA TGTGCCAGCAGTTATACTAGCGGATTAGCCAAAAACATTCAGTACTTC. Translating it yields CASSYTSGLAKNIQYF.

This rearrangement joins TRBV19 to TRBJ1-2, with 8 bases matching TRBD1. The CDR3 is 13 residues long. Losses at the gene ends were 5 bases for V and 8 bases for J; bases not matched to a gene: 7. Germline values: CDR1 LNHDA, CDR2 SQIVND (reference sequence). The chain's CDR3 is CASSVQGAQGYTF. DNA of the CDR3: TGTGCCAGTAGTGTCCAGGGGGCACAGGGCTACACCTTC.

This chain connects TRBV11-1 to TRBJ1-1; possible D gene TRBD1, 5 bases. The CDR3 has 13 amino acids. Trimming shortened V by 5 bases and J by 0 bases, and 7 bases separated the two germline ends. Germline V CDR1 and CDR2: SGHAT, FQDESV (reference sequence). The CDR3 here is CASSRQLNTEAFF. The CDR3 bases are TGTGCCAGCAGCCGACAGCTGAACACTGAAGCTTTCTTT.

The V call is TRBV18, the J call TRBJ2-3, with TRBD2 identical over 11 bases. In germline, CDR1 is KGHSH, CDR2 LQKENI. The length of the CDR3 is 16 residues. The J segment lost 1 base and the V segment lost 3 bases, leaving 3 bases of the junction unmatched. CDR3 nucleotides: TGTGCCAGCTCACCTAATAGCGGGGGGGGCACAGATACGCAGTATTTT. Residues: CASSPNSGGGTDTQYF.

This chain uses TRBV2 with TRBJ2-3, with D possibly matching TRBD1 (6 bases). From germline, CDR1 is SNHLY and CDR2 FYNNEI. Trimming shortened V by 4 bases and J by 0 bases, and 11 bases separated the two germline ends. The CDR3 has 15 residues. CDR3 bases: TGTGCCAGCAGTGGGACAGCGGTTAGCACAGATACGCAGTATTTT. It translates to CASSGTAVSTDTQYF. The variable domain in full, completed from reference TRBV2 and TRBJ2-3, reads EPEVTQTPSHQVTQMGQEVILRCVPISNHLYFYWYRQILGQKVEFLVSFYNNEISEKSEIFDDQFSVERPDGSNFTLKIRSTKLEDSAMYFCASSGTAVSTDTQYFGPGTRLTVL.

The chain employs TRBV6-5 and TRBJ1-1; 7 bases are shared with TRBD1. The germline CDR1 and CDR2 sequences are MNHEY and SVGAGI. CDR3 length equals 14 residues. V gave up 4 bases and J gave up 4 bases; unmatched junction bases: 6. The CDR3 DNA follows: TGTGCCAGCAGTTCCGACAGGGTATCCACTGAAGCTTTCTTT. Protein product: CASSSDRVSTEAFF.

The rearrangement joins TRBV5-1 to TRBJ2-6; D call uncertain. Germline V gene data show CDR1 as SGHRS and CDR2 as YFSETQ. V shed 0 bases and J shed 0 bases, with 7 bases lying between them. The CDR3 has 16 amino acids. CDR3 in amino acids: CASSLVSISGANVLTF. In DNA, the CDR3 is TGCGCCAGCAGCTTGGTCAGCATCTCTGGGGCCAACGTCCTGACTTTC.

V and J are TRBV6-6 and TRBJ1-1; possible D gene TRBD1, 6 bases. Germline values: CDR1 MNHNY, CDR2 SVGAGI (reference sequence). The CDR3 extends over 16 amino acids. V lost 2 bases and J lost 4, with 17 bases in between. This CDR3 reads CASSYPGRGRGTEAFF. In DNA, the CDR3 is TGTGCCAGCAGTTACCCCGGTCGGGGGCGAGGCACTGAAGCTTTCTTT.

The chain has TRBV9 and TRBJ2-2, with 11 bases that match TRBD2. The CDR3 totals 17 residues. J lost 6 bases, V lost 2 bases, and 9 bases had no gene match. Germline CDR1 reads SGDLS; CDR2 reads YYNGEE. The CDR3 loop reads CASSVYLSGGAPGELFF. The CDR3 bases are TGTGCCAGCAGCGTCTACCTTAGCGGGGGGGCCCCCGGGGAGCTGTTTTTT.

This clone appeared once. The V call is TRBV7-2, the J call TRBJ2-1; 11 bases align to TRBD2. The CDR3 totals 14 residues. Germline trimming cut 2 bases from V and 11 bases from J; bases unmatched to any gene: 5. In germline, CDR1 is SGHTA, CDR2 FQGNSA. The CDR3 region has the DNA TGTGCCAGCAGCTTAACTAGCGGGGGTTCCCAGCAGTTCTTC. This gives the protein CASSLTSGGSQQFF.

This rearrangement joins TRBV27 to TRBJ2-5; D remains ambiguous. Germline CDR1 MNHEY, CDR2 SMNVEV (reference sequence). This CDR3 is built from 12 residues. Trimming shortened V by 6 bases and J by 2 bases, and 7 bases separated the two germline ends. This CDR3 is CASRSSQETQYF. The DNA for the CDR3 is TGTGCCAGCAGATCCTCTCAAGAGACCCAGTACTTC.

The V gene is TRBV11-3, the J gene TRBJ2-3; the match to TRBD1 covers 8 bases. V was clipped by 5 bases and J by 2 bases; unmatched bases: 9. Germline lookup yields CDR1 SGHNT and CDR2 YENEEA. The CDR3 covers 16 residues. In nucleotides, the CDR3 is TGTGCCAGCAGCCCCGGACAGGGAGTCCCCACAGATACGCAGTATTTT. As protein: CASSPGQGVPTDTQYF.

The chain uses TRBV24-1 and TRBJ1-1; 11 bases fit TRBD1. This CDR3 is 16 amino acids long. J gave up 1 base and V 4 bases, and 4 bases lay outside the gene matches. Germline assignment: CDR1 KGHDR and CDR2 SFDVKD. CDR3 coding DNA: TGTGCCACCAGTGACTCGGGACAGGGGGGGAACACTGAAGCTTTCTTT. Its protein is CATSDSGQGGNTEAFF.

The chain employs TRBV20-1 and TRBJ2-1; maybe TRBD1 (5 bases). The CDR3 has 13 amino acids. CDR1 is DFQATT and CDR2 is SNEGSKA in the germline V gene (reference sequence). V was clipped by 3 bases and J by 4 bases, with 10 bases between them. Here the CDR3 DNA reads TGCAGTGCTAGTAGGGGCCTATACAATGAGCAGTTCTTC. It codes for CSASRGLYNEQFF.

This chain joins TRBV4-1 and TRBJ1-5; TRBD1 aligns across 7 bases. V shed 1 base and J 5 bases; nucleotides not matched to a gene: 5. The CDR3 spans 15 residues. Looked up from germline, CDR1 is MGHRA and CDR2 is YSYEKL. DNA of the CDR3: TGCGCCAGCAGCCAAGGCGGGGACAGCTATCAGCCCCAGCATTTT. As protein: CASSQGGDSYQPQHF.

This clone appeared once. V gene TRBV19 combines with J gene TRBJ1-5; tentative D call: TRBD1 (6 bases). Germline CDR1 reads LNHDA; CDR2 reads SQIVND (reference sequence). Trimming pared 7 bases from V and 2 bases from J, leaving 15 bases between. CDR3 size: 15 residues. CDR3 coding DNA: TGTGCCAGTAACGGAAGGACAGCGGGCAATCAGCCCCAGCATTTT. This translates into CASNGRTAGNQPQHF.

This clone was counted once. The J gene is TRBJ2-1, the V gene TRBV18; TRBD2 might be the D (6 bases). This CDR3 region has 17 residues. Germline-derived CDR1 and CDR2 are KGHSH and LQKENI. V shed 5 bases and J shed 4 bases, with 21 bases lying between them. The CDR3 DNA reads TGTGCCAGCTCATACCAGGAAGGGGACTGGACTTACAATGAGCAGTTCTTC. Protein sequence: CASSYQEGDWTYNEQFF.

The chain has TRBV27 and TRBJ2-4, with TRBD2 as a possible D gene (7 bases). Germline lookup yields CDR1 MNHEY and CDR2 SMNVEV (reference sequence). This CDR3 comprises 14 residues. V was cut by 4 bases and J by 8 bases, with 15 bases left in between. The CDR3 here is CASSSLGGPDIQYF. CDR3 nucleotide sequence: TGTGCCAGCAGTTCACTGGGGGGGCCGGACATTCAGTACTTC.

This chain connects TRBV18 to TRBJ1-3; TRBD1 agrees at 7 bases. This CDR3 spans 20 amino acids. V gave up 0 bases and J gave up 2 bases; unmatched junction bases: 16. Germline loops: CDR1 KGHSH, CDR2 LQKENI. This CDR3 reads CASSPPNPGTVFSTGNTIYF. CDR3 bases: TGTGCCAGCTCACCACCGAATCCCGGGACAGTATTTTCAACTGGAAACACCATATATTTT.

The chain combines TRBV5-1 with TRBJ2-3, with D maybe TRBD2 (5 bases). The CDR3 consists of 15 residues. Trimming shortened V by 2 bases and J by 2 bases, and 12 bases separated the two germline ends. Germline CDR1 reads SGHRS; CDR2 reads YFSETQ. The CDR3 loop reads CASSFGSATTDTQYF. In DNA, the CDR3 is TGCGCCAGCAGCTTCGGTAGCGCAACCACAGATACGCAGTATTTT.

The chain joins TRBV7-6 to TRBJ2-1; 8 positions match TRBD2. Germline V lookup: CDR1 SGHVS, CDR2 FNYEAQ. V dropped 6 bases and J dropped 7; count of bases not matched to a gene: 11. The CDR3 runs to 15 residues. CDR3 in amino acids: CASRGLAGKQNEQFF. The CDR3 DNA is TGTGCCAGCAGGGGTCTAGCGGGCAAACAGAATGAGCAGTTCTTC.

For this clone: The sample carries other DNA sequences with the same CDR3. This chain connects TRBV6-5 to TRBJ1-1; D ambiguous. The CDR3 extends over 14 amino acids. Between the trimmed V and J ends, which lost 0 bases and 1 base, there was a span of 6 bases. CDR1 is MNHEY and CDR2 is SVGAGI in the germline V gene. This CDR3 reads CASSYSRSNTEAFF. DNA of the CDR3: TGTGCCAGCAGTTACTCGCGGTCGAACACTGAAGCTTTCTTT.